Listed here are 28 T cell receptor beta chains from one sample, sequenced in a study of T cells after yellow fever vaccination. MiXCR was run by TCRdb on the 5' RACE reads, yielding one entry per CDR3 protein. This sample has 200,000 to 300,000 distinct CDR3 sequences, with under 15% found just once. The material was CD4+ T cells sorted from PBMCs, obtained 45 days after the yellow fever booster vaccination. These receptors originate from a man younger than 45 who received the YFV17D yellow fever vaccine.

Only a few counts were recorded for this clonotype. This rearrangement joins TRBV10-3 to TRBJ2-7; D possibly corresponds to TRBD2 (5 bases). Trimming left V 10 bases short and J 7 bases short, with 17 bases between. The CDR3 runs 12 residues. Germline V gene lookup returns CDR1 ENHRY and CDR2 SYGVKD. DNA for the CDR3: TGTGCCAACGGGGTAGGATCGGGTGAGCAGTACTTC. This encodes CANGVGSGEQYF.

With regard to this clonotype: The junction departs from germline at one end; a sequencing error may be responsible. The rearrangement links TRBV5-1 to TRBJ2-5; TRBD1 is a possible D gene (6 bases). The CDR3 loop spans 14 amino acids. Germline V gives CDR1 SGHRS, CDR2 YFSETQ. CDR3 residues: CARSSGHSQETQYF. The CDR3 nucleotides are TGCGCCAGAAGCTCGGGACACAGCCAAGAGACCCAGTACTTC.

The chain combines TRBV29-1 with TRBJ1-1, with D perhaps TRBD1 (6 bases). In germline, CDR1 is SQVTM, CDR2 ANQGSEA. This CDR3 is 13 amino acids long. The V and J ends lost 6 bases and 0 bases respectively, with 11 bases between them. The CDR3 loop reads CSVGGQLNTEAFF. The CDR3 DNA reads TGCAGCGTGGGTGGACAGCTGAACACTGAAGCTTTCTTT.

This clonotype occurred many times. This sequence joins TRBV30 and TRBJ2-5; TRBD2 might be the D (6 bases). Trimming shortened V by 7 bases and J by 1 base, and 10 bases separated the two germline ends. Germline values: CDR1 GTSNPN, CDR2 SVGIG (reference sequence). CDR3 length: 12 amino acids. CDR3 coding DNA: TGTGCCTTAGGAGGGGCCCAAGAGACCCAGTACTTC. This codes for CALGGAQETQYF. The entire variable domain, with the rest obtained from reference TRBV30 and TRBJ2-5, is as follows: SQTIHQWPATLVQPVGSPLSLECTVEGTSNPNLYWYRQAAGRGLQLLFYSVGIGQISSEVPQNLSASRPQDRQFILSSKKLLLSDSGFYLCALGGAQETQYFGPGTRLLVL.

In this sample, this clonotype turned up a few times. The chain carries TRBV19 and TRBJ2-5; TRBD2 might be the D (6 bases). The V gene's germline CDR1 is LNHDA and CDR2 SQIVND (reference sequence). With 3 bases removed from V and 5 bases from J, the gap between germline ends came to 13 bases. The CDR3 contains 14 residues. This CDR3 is CASSIGSGAETQYF. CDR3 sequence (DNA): TGTGCCAGTAGTATTGGCTCGGGAGCTGAGACCCAGTACTTC.

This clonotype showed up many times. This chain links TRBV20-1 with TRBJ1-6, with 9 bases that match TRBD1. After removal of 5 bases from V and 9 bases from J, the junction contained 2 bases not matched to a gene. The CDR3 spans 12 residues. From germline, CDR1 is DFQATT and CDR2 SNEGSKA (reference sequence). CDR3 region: CSARTGVSPLHF. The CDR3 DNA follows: TGCAGTGCTCGGACAGGGGTTTCACCCCTCCACTTT.

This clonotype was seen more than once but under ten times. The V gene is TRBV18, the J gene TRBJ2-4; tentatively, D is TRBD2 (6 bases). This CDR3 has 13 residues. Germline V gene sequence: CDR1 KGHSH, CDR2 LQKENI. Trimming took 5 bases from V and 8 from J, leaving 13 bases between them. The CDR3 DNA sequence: TGTGCCAGCTCATCTAACGGGGGAGACATTCAGTACTTC. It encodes CASSSNGGDIQYF. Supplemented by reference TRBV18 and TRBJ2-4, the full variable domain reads NAGVMQNPRHLVRRRGQEARLRCSPMKGHSHVYWYRQLPEEGLKFMVYLQKENIIDESGMPKERFSAEFPKEGPSILRIQQVVRGDSAAYFCASSSNGGDIQYFGAGTRLSVL.

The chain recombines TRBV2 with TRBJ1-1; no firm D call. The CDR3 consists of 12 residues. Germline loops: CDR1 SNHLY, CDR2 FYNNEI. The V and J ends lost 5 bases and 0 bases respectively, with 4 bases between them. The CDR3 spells CASSIVNTEAFF. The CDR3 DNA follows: TGTGCCAGCAGTATCGTGAACACTGAAGCTTTCTTT.

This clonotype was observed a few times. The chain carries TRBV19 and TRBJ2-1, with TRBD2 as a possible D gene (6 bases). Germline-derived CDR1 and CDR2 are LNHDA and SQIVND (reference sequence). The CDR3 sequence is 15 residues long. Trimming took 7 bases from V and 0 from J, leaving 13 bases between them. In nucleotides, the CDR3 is TGTGCCAGTAAAACACGGGGGAGCTCCTACAATGAGCAGTTCTTC. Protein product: CASKTRGSSYNEQFF.

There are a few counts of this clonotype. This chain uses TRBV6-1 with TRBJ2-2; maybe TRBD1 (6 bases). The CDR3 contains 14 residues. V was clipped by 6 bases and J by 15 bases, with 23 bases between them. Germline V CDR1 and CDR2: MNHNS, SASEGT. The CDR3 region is CASRPQGTFPLLFF. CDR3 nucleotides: TGTGCCAGCAGGCCTCAGGGGACCTTTCCATTGTTGTTTTTT.

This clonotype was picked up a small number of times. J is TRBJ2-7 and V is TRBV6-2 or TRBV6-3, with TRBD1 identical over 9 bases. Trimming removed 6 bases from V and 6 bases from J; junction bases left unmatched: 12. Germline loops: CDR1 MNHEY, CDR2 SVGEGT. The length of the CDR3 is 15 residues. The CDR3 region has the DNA TGTGCCAGCAGCAAACACCGGGACAGGGTTTCCGAGCAGTACTTC. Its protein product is CASSKHRDRVSEQYF.

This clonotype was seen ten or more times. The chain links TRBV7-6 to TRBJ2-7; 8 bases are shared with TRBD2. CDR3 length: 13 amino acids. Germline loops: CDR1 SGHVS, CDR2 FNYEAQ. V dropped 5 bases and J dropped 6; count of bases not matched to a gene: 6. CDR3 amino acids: CASSNLAGREQYF. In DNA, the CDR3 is TGTGCCAGCAGCAACCTAGCGGGCCGCGAGCAGTACTTC.

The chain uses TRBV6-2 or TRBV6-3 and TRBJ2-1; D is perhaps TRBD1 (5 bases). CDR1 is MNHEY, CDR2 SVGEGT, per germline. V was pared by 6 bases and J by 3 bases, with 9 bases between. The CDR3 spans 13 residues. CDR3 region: CASSPGHYNEQFF. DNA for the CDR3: TGTGCCAGCAGCCCTGGACACTACAATGAGCAGTTCTTC.

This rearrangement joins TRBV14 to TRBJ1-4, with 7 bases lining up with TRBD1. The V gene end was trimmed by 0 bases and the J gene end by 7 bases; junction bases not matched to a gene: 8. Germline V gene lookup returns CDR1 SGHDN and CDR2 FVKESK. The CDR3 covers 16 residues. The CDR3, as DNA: TGTGCCAGCAGCCAAGACCTGACAGGGCCCGGTGAAAAACTGTTTTTT. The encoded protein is CASSQDLTGPGEKLFF.

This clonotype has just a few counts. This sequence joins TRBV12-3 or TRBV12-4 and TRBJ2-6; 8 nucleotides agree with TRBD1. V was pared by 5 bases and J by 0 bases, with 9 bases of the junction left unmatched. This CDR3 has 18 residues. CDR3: CASSPRTGTLSGANVLTF. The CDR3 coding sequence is TGTGCCAGCAGTCCTAGGACAGGGACACTCTCTGGGGCCAACGTCCTGACTTTC.

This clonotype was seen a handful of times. The CDR3: CATSRSTGRRNQPQHF. The CDR3 nucleotides are TGTGCCACCAGCAGATCCACTGGACGGAGAAATCAGCCCCAGCATTTT. The chain carries TRBV15 and TRBJ1-5; unclear D gene. Germline V lookup: CDR1 LNHNV, CDR2 YYDKDF (reference sequence). The CDR3 totals 16 residues. V lost 2 bases and J 4 bases, leaving 15 bases between the germline ends. Full variable domain (missing parts from reference TRBV15 and TRBJ1-5): DAMVIQNPRYQVTQFGKPVTLSCSQTLNHNVMYWYQQKSSQAPKLLFHYYDKDFNNEADTPDNFQSRRPNTSFCFLDIRSPGLGDTAMYLCATSRSTGRRNQPQHFGDGTRLSIL.

Here the CDR3 reads CSAFRAGGGGENSPLHF. CDR3 DNA: TGCAGTGCTTTCCGGGCCGGAGGCGGCGGGGAGAATTCACCCCTCCACTTT. This chain joins TRBV20-1 and TRBJ1-6; no clear D. CDR3 length: 17 amino acids. V was clipped by 5 bases and J by 7 bases, with 24 bases between them. Looked up from germline, CDR1 is DFQATT and CDR2 is SNEGSKA (reference sequence).

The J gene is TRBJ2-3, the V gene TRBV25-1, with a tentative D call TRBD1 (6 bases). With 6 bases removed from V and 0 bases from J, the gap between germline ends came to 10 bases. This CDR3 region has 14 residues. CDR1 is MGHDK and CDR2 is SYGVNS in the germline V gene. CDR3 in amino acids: CASRTGLSTDTQYF. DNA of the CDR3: TGTGCCAGCAGAACAGGGCTTAGCACAGATACGCAGTATTTT. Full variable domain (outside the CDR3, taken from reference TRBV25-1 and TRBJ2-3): EADIYQTPRYLVIGTGKKITLECSQTMGHDKMYWYQQDPGMELHLIHYSYGVNSTEKGDLSSESTVSRIRTEHFPLTLESARPSHTSQYLCASRTGLSTDTQYFGPGTRLTVL.

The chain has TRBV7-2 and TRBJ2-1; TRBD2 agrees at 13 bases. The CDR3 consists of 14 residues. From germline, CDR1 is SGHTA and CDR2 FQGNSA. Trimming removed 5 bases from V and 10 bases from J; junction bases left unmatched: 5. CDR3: CASSTGLAGTEQFF. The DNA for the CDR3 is TGTGCCAGCAGCACGGGACTAGCGGGAACCGAGCAGTTCTTC.

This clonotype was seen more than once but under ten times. The CDR3 spells CASSLSEGAWETQYF. The CDR3 nucleotides read TGTGCCAGCAGCCTGTCCGAGGGGGCGTGGGAGACCCAGTACTTC. The V gene is TRBV7-2, the J gene TRBJ2-5, with 7 nucleotides matching TRBD1. The germline V gene has CDR1 SGHTA and CDR2 FQGNSA. The CDR3 consists of 15 residues. Trimming at V came to 5 bases and at J to 5 bases, leaving 11 bases not matched to a gene.

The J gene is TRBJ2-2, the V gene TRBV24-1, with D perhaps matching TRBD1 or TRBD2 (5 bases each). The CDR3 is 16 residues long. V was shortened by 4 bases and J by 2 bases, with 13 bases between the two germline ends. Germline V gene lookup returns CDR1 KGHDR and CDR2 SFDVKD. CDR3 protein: CATSDAGTQNTGELFF. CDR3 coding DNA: TGTGCCACCAGTGACGCCGGGACCCAAAACACCGGGGAGCTGTTTTTT.

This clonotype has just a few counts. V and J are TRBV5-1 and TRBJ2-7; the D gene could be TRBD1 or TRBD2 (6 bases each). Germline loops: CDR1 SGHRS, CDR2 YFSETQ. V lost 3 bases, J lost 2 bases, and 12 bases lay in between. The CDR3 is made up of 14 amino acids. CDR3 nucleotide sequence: TGCGCCAGCAGCTCCGGGGGCGGGGCCTACGAGCAGTACTTC. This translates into CASSSGGGAYEQYF.

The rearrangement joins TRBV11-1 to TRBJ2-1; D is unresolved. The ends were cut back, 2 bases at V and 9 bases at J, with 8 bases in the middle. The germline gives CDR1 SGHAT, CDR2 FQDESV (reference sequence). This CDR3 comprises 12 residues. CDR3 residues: CASSLLVGEQFF. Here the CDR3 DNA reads TGTGCCAGCAGCTTATTGGTTGGTGAGCAGTTCTTC.

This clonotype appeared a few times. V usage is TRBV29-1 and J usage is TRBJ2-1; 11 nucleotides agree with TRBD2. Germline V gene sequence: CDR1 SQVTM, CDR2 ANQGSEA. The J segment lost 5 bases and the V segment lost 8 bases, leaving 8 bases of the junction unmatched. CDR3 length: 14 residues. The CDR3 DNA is TGCAGCTTTATAGCGGGAGGGCTTAACAATGAGCAGTTCTTC. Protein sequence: CSFIAGGLNNEQFF.

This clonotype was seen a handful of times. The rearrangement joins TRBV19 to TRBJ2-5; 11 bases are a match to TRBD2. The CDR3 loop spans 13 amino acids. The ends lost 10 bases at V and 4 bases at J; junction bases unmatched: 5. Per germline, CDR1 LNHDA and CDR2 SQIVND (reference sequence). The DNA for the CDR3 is TGTGCCATCGGACTAGCGGGTGGAGAGACCCAGTACTTC. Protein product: CAIGLAGGETQYF. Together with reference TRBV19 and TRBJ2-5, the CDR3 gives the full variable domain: DGGITQSPKYLFRKEGQNVTLSCEQNLNHDAMYWYRQDPGQGLRLIYYSQIVNDFQKGDIAEGYSVSREKKESFPLTVTSAQKNPTAFYLCAIGLAGGETQYFGPGTRLLVL.

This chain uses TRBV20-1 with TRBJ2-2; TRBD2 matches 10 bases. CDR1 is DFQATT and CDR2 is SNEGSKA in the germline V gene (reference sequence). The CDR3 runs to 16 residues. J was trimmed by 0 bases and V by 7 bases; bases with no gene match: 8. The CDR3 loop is CSVAQLAGANTGELFF. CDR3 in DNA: TGCAGTGTGGCCCAGCTAGCGGGAGCGAACACCGGGGAGCTGTTTTTT.

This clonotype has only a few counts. CDR3 protein: CSASGTVNEKLFF. DNA of the CDR3: TGCAGTGCTAGCGGGACAGTCAATGAAAAACTGTTTTTT. The chain couples TRBV20-1 to TRBJ1-4; TRBD1 aligns across 7 bases. Germline assignment: CDR1 DFQATT and CDR2 SNEGSKA (reference sequence). The V segment lost 3 bases and the J segment 5 bases; nucleotides outside the gene matches: 3. The length of the CDR3 is 13 residues.

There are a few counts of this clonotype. CDR3 sequence reads: CASSYAGGQPQHF. The CDR3 DNA reads as TGTGCCAGCAGTTACGCTGGGGGCCAGCCCCAGCATTTT. This chain connects TRBV6-2 or TRBV6-3 to TRBJ1-5; maybe TRBD1 (6 bases). The CDR3 covers 13 residues. Germline-derived CDR1 and CDR2 are MNHEY and SVGEGT. V lost 2 bases, J lost 7 bases, and 9 bases lay in between.